This passage covers 5 T cell receptor beta chains from one sample sequenced in a study of blood T cells in healthy people across ages. A second PCR, run for about 7 to 11 cycles, used a sample-barcoded 5' primer plus a J-beta primer mix. TCRdb analysed the 5' RACE reads with MiXCR anew, one entry per CDR3 protein. Of around 900,000 distinct CDR3 sequences in the sample, approximately 50% were seen once. Sequenced: blood. The receptors shown here come from a woman aged 60-75 years in good health.

In its sample, this clonotype was seen once. The gene calls are TRBV10-3 and TRBJ2-7, with D uncertain. Trimming cost V 4 bases and J 7 bases, with 14 bases left between them. Germline V gene sequence: CDR1 ENHRY, CDR2 SYGVKD. CDR3 size: 13 residues. CDR3 DNA: TGTGCCATCAGTGTTCTTATGGGCAATGAGCAGTACTTC. Residues: CAISVLMGNEQYF.

The chain carries TRBV15 and TRBJ2-1, with a weak D call TRBD1 (7 bases). The germline V gene encodes CDR1 LNHNV and CDR2 YYDKDF (reference sequence). The CDR3 has 14 amino acids. V lost 0 bases to trimming and J lost 8 bases, with 11 bases between them. The CDR3 DNA sequence: TGTGCCACCAGCAGAGATCCCAGGGGGGATGAGCAGTTCTTC. Translating it yields CATSRDPRGDEQFF. The entire variable domain, with the rest obtained from reference TRBV15 and TRBJ2-1, is as follows: DAMVIQNPRYQVTQFGKPVTLSCSQTLNHNVMYWYQQKSSQAPKLLFHYYDKDFNNEADTPDNFQSRRPNTSFCFLDIRSPGLGDTAMYLCATSRDPRGDEQFFGPGTRLTVL.

This clonotype was seen many times. The V call is TRBV7-3, the J call TRBJ2-3; 7 positions agree with TRBD2. CDR3 length: 14 amino acids. Trimming took 6 bases from V and 2 from J; bases not matched to a gene: 5. Germline lookup yields CDR1 SGHTA and CDR2 FQGTGA. In DNA form, the CDR3 reads TGTGCCAGCAGTCCGACTAGCCACACAGATACGCAGTATTTT. Translated, it gives CASSPTSHTDTQYF.

This clonotype was seen a few times. Here the CDR3 reads CASSHRDPKYIQYF. CDR3 nucleotide sequence: TGTGCCAGCAGTCACCGGGACCCTAAGTACATTCAGTACTTC. This chain joins TRBV27 and TRBJ2-4, with D perhaps given as TRBD1 or TRBD2 (5 bases each). With 5 bases removed from V and 8 bases from J, the gap between germline ends came to 16 bases. Germline loops: CDR1 MNHEY, CDR2 SMNVEV (reference sequence). This CDR3 is built from 14 residues.

The gene calls are TRBV29-1 and TRBJ1-1; TRBD1 might be the D (6 bases). Germline CDR1 and CDR2: SQVTM and ANQGSEA. Trimming left V 7 bases short and J 6 bases short, with 24 bases between. This CDR3 region has 15 residues. CDR3 amino acids: CSAAAPKGVNAEAFF. CDR3 DNA: TGCAGCGCCGCGGCCCCAAAGGGGGTTAACGCTGAAGCTTTCTTT. Combining the CDR3 with reference TRBV29-1 and TRBJ1-1 gives the whole variable domain SAVISQKPSRDICQRGTSLTIQCQVDSQVTMMFWYRQQPGQSLTLIATANQGSEATYESGFVIDKFPISRPNLTFSTLTVSNMSPEDSSIYLCSAAAPKGVNAEAFFGQGTRLTVV.